These T cell receptor beta chains were read from a single sample in a study of T cells after yellow fever vaccination. TCRdb reanalysed the 5' RACE reads using MiXCR and keeps one entry per CDR3 protein. The data contain 400,000 to 650,000 distinct CDR3 sequences, 21% of them singletons. Material: PBMCs, obtained about 20 days after the first yellow fever vaccination. The receptors were sampled from a man aged 18 to 30 who received the YFV17D yellow fever vaccine. CDR3s include the opening cysteine and the closing phenylalanine or tryptophan. A D gene is named only where the DNA matches it firmly. The listing skips clone size in some rows; elsewhere it reads once, few, many or a size class.

j_call v_call clone_size d_call cdr3_aa cdr3_nt
TRBJ2-7 TRBV7-3 few TRBD1 CASSLTGVSDEQYF TGTGCCAGCAGCCTTACAGGGGTTTCGGACGAGCAGTACTTC
TRBJ2-7 TRBV7-2 - TRBD1 CASTHRTGGDYEQYF TGTGCCAGCACCCATCGGACAGGGGGCGACTACGAGCAGTACTTC
TRBJ1-5 TRBV4-3 few - CASSHSAAREQPQHF TGCGCCAGCAGCCACTCGGCCGCGAGAGAGCAGCCCCAGCATTTT
TRBJ2-5 TRBV12-3/TRBV12-4 - - CASSHSWGGETQYF TGTGCCAGCAGCCATTCCTGGGGTGGAGAGACCCAGTACTTC
TRBJ2-7 TRBV4-3 few - CASSFSTGNTYEQYF TGCGCCAGCAGCTTTTCCACCGGGAATACCTACGAGCAGTACTTC
TRBJ1-2 TRBV4-3 few - CASRRGPLTADGKGYTF TGCGCCAGCAGACGTGGCCCCCTGACTGCGGACGGGAAAGGCTACACCTTC
TRBJ2-3 TRBV18 few - CASSPRGGADTQYF TGTGCCAGCTCACCAAGGGGGGGCGCAGATACGCAGTATTTT
TRBJ2-5 TRBV15 many - CATRGGGETQYF TGTGCCACCAGGGGGGGTGGGGAGACCCAGTACTTC
TRBJ1-6 TRBV9 - - CASSVGVGGSPLHF TGTGCCAGCAGCGTAGGGGTGGGGGGTTCACCCCTCCACTTT
TRBJ2-4 TRBV7-2 few TRBD2 CASSLSLAGDKNIQYF TGTGCCAGCAGCTTATCGTTGGCGGGGGATAAAAACATTCAGTACTTC
TRBJ1-6 TRBV7-8 few - CASSHRDANSPLHF TGTGCCAGCAGCCACAGGGACGCGAATTCACCCCTCCACTTT
TRBJ1-6 TRBV5-4 - - CASSLAGDTELHF TGTGCCAGCAGCTTGGCCGGGGACACTGAGCTCCACTTT
TRBJ2-1 TRBV5-1 - - CASSFIAGQGYNEQFF TGCGCCAGCAGCTTTATCGCGGGGCAGGGCTACAATGAGCAGTTCTTC
TRBJ1-5 TRBV6-1 - - CASSEGTVHQPQHF TGTGCCAGCAGTGAAGGGACAGTCCATCAGCCCCAGCATTTT
TRBJ2-5 TRBV10-3 few TRBD1 CAISPAAGTGETQYF TGTGCCATCAGTCCCGCCGCAGGGACAGGAGAGACCCAGTACTTC
TRBJ2-5 TRBV7-9 few TRBD1 CASSPHNQGAGETQYF TGTGCCAGCAGCCCTCACAATCAGGGGGCCGGAGAGACCCAGTACTTC
TRBJ1-2 TRBV20-1 few TRBD1 CSATRTGNGYGYTF TGCAGTGCTACCCGGACAGGAAACGGTTATGGCTACACCTTC
TRBJ2-1 TRBV6-1 - TRBD1 CASDRGYDEQFF TGTGCCAGCGACAGGGGTTACGATGAGCAGTTCTTC
TRBJ2-5 TRBV3-1 - TRBD1 CACSHRGQDQETQYF TGTGCCTGCAGCCATCGCGGACAGGACCAAGAGACCCAGTACTTC
TRBJ2-5 TRBV10-3 - TRBD2 CAISESGLAGTETQYF TGTGCCATCAGTGAGTCGGGGCTAGCGGGGACAGAGACCCAGTACTTC
TRBJ1-5 TRBV28 - - CASSLTYSNQPQHF TGTGCCAGCAGTTTGACATATAGCAATCAGCCCCAGCATTTT
TRBJ2-6 TRBV4-2 - TRBD1 CASSQEGQGATGANVLTF TGTGCCAGCAGCCAAGAGGGGCAGGGGGCGACTGGGGCCAACGTCCTGACTTTC
TRBJ2-1 TRBV13 - - CASSSGGFDEQFF TGTGCCAGCAGCTCAGGGGGGTTTGATGAGCAGTTCTTC
TRBJ2-1 TRBV20-1 few TRBD2 CSLSGGRDEQFF TGCAGCCTTAGCGGGGGACGGGATGAGCAGTTCTTC
TRBJ2-2 TRBV2 - - CASSKSSAGELFF TGTGCCAGCAGTAAGAGTTCAGCCGGGGAGCTGTTTTTT
TRBJ2-5 TRBV4-2 few TRBD2 CASSPLIGGAALGETQYF TGTGCCAGCAGCCCCCTTATCGGGGGGGCGGCTTTGGGGGAGACCCAGTACTTC
TRBJ2-7 TRBV20-1 few - CSARDRTGPAEQYF TGCAGTGCTAGAGATAGAACAGGCCCCGCCGAGCAGTACTTC
TRBJ1-1 TRBV2 - TRBD1 CASSGGTGPTEAFF TGTGCCAGCAGTGGGGGGACAGGGCCGACTGAAGCTTTCTTT
TRBJ2-3 TRBV10-3 many TRBD1 CATGTGEADTQYF TGTGCCACCGGAACAGGGGAAGCAGATACGCAGTATTTT
TRBJ2-3 TRBV5-4 many TRBD1 CASSVQGATDTQYF TGTGCCAGCAGCGTACAGGGGGCCACAGATACGCAGTATTTT
TRBJ2-2 TRBV6-5 - TRBD1 CASSYEPGTGVTGELFF TGTGCCAGCAGTTACGAACCCGGGACAGGGGTAACCGGGGAGCTGTTTTTT
TRBJ2-1 TRBV11-1 - TRBD2 CASSYTSGGAVGPFVEQFF TGTGCCAGCAGCTATACTAGCGGGGGGGCCGTCGGCCCTTTCGTTGAGCAGTTCTTC
TRBJ1-6 TRBV7-2 few - CASSLYHGQRSPLHF TGTGCCAGCAGCTTATATCACGGCCAGAGGTCACCCCTCCACTTT
TRBJ2-4 TRBV28 many - CASSSGLTKNIQYF TGTGCCAGCAGTTCGGGGCTAACCAAAAACATTCAGTACTTC
TRBJ2-3 TRBV5-1 few - CASSGIGQSTAYF TGCGCCAGCAGCGGAATCGGACAATCGACCGCGTATTTT
TRBJ1-1 TRBV7-8 - - CASSLSAVDTEAFF TGTGCCAGCAGCTTATCTGCTGTGGACACTGAAGCTTTCTTT
TRBJ2-7 TRBV5-1 - - CASSPGNRDEQYF TGCGCCAGCAGCCCGGGAAATCGAGACGAGCAGTACTTC